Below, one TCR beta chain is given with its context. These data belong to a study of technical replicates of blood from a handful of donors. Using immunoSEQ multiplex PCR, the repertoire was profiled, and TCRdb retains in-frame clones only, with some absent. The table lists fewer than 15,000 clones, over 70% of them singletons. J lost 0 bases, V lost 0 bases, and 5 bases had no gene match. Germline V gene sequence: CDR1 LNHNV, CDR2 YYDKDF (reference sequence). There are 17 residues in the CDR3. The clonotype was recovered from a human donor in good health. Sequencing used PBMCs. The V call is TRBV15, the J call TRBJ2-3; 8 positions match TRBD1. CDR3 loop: CATSRDGQGRSTDTQYF. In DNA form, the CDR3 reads TGTGCCACCAGCAGAGATGGACAGGGTCGTAGCACAGATACGCAGTATTTT.